This TCR beta chain was retrieved from a study of T cells after yellow fever vaccination. In the study overall: The fractions with low cell numbers were processed using SMART-Seq v4 Ultra Low Input. Whole-study results and caveats: Booster sampling recovered most clones from primary vaccination (approximately 96% CD4, roughly 88% CD8). Some clonotypes, a small share, were shared between CD4 and CD8 compartments.

V lost 7 bases and J lost 8; bases outside the gene matches: 10. The CDR3 runs to 13 residues. This clonotype was seen a few times. Antigen specificity is unknown. The study made its TCR cDNA through 5'RACE template switching. That step introduced a universal primer site along with UMIs. TCRdb recomputed calls from the 5' RACE reads with MiXCR, one row per CDR3 protein. The sample has under 550,000 distinct CDR3 sequences, 21% seen once. The rearrangement joins TRBV12-3 or TRBV12-4 to TRBJ1-2, with 7 bases aligning to TRBD1. This sequence was found in a man between 18 and 29 years old who received the YFV17D yellow fever vaccine. The specimen was PBMCs, collected less than 25 days after the first yellow fever vaccination. The CDR3 DNA is TGTGCCAGCATCTTAACTCCAGGGGGGGGCTACACCTTC. This codes for CASILTPGGGYTF.